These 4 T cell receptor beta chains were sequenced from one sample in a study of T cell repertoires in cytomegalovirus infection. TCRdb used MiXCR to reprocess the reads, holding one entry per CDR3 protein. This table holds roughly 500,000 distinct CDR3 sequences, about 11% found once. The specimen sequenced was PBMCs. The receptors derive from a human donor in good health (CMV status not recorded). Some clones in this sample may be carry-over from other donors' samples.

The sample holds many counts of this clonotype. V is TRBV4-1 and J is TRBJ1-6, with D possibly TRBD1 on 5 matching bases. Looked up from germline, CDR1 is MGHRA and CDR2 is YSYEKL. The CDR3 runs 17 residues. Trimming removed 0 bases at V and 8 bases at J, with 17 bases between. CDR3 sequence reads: CASSQDRGVGEDSPLHF. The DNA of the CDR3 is TGCGCCAGCAGCCAAGATCGTGGGGTAGGGGAAGATTCACCCCTCCACTTT.

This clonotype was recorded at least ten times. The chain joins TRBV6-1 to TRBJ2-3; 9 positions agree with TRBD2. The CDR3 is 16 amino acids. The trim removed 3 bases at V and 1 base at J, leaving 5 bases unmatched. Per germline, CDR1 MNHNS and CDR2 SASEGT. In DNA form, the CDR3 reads TGTGCCAGCAGTGACCTGGAGCGGGGGGGCACAGATACGCAGTATTTT. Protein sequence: CASSDLERGGTDTQYF.

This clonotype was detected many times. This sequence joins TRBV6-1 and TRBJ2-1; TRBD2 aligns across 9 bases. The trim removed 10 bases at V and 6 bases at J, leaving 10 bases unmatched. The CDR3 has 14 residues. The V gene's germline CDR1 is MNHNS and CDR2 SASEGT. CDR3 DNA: TGTGCCATCCTCAAGCGGGGGGCGGGCAATGAGCAGTTCTTC. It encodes CAILKRGAGNEQFF.

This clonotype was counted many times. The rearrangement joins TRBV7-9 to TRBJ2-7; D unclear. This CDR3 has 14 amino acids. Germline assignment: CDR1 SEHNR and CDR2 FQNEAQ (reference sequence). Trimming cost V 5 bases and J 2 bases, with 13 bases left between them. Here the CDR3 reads CASSPGQAAYEQYF. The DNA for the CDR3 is TGTGCCAGCAGCCCGGGCCAGGCCGCCTACGAGCAGTACTTC.